This record concerns one TCR beta chain sequence. The data were obtained in a study of control samples from healthy donors and cancer patients. CDR1 is MNHEY and CDR2 is SVGEGT in the germline V gene. Losses at the gene ends were 4 bases for V and 4 bases for J; bases not matched to a gene: 8. This CDR3 is 15 amino acids long. Assay: immunoSEQ multiplex PCR; the TCRdb copy retains only in-frame clones and omits some. The sample holds some 49,000 clones, roughly nine tenths seen once. This clonotype originated in a man aged 25-40 years with colorectal cancer. The V call is TRBV6-2 or TRBV6-3, the J call TRBJ2-3; 7 positions agree with TRBD2. The sample comprised PBMCs. CDR3 nucleotide sequence: TGTGCCAGCAGTTCCACCGGGACTACGTCAGATACGCAGTATTTT. It translates to CASSSTGTTSDTQYF.